This is a list of T cell receptor beta chains from one sample in a study of CD8+CD57+ T cells in acquired aplastic anemia. TCRdb recomputed calls from the reads with MiXCR, one row per CDR3 protein. Among roughly 200,000 distinct CDR3 sequences, around 60% were seen once, and the ten largest hold around 28%. The sample comprised sorted CD4+, CD8+, or CD8+CD57+ T cells (not recorded which) from PBMCs. Source of these receptors: a human donor in good health. CDR3s include the opening cysteine and the closing phenylalanine or tryptophan. A D gene is named only where the DNA matches it firmly. For some rows the clone size is stated as once, few or many, or as a class when expanded; others skip it.

v_call	clone_size	j_call	d_call	cdr3_nt	cdr3_aa
TRBV2	.	TRBJ1-1	TRBD1	TGTGCCACCCGGACAGGGGGCCTGAAAGCTTTCTTT	CATRTGGLKAFF
TRBV7-2	few	TRBJ1-1	.	TGTGCCAGCAGCTTGGGGGGTTCGAACACTGAAGCTTTCTTT	CASSLGGSNTEAFF
TRBV11-2	many	TRBJ2-7	TRBD2	TGTGCCAGCAGCCATAGCGGGAAGACCTACGAGCAGTACTTC	CASSHSGKTYEQYF
TRBV9	.	TRBJ2-3	.	TGTGCCAGCAGCGTGGTCGGCTTTTACACAGATACGCAGTATTTT	CASSVVGFYTDTQYF
TRBV29-1	.	TRBJ2-5	.	TGCAGCGTGACCCTGGGGTCACGTAAAGAGACCCAGTACTTC	CSVTLGSRKETQYF
TRBV20-1	few	TRBJ1-2	.	TGCAGTGCTAGAGTGAGGGACGGCGAATATGGCTACACCTTC	CSARVRDGEYGYTF
TRBV7-2	.	TRBJ1-2	.	TGTGCCAGCAGCTACCGGGACCGGGCGGGCTACACCTTC	CASSYRDRAGYTF
TRBV7-2	.	TRBJ2-7	.	TGTGCCAGCAGCTTAGCTCCGGGGTCTCACTACGAGCAGTACTTC	CASSLAPGSHYEQYF
TRBV19	.	TRBJ2-5	.	TGTGCCAGTAGTCCGTCTCGCGAAGAGACCCAGTACTTC	CASSPSREETQYF
TRBV7-8	.	TRBJ2-7	.	TGTGCCAGCAGCCCCTGGGGAACGAAGAGCCACGAGCAGTACTTC	CASSPWGTKSHEQYF
TRBV29-1	.	TRBJ1-5	.	TGCAGCGGGGGGGGCATCGGCAATCAGCCCCAGCATTTT	CSGGGIGNQPQHF
TRBV2	.	TRBJ2-6	.	TGTGCCAGCAGTGAACTAGGGATGGGGGCCAACGTCCTGACTTTC	CASSELGMGANVLTF
TRBV19	.	TRBJ2-7	TRBD2	TGTGCCAGTAGTATAGTCACTAGCGGCTCCTACGAGCAGTACTTC	CASSIVTSGSYEQYF
TRBV7-8	.	TRBJ2-7	.	TGTGCCAGCAGCCCCTCTGGGGAAGTTCGAACGGGGCAGTACTTC	CASSPSGEVRTGQYF
TRBV7-9	.	TRBJ1-5	.	TGTGCCAGCATGGGGGGGGACGGAGCGACTAATCAGCCCCAGCATTTT	CASMGGDGATNQPQHF
TRBV10-3	.	TRBJ2-6	.	TGTGCCATGGCTTGGGGTGGCTCTGGGGCCAACGTCCTGACTTTC	CAMAWGGSGANVLTF
TRBV15	many	TRBJ2-7	TRBD2	TGTGCCACCAGCAGACTAGCGGGAGTTGAGCAGTACTTC	CATSRLAGVEQYF
TRBV7-3	.	TRBJ2-1	.	TGTGCCAGCTCAGCAACCTCCTACAATGAGCAGTTCTTC	CASSATSYNEQFF
TRBV24-1	.	TRBJ2-2	.	TGTGCCACCAGTGATTTGGACGCAGCTCGGGGTAGGACCGGGGAGCTGTTTTTT	CATSDLDAARGRTGELFF
TRBV4-2	many	TRBJ2-5	TRBD2	TGTGCCAGCAGCCAGGCGACTAGCGGACCAGACCAAGAGACCCAGTACTTC	CASSQATSGPDQETQYF
TRBV14	.	TRBJ1-1	.	TGTGCCAGCAGCCAAGTCGGGACCAATGAAGCTGTCTTT	CASSQVGTNEAVF
TRBV6-5	many	TRBJ2-3	TRBD2	TGTGCCAGCAGTGGACTAGCGGGAGGTACAGATACGCAGTATTTT	CASSGLAGGTDTQYF
TRBV4-3	many	TRBJ1-4	.	TGCGCCAGCAGCCAAGTGTGGGCGGCAGGGGAAAAACTGTTTTTT	CASSQVWAAGEKLFF
TRBV7-2	.	TRBJ1-2	TRBD1	TGTGCCAGCAGCTCGGACAGGGGTGGGTTGGGCTACACCTTC	CASSSDRGGLGYTF
TRBV7-9	.	TRBJ1-1	TRBD1	TGTGCCAGCAGCCACGGACAGGGAGGGATGAACACTGAAGCTTTCTTT	CASSHGQGGMNTEAFF
TRBV11-2	many	TRBJ1-1	TRBD1	TGTGCCAGCAGCACTACCCCGGGACAGGGCGGGATAGGCACTGAAGCTTTCTTT	CASSTTPGQGGIGTEAFF
TRBV29-1	.	TRBJ2-7	TRBD1	TGCAGCTTGAGCCCAGGGGGCTCCTACGAGCAGTACTTC	CSLSPGGSYEQYF
TRBV7-7	.	TRBJ2-3	TRBD2	TGTGCTAGCAGCCCAACTAGCGGACCCACAGATACGCAGTATTTT	CASSPTSGPTDTQYF
TRBV9	.	TRBJ1-3	.	TGTGCCAGCAGCGGGCCACACCTGAGCTCTGGAAACACCATATATTTT	CASSGPHLSSGNTIYF
TRBV25-1	.	TRBJ2-3	TRBD2	TGTGCCAGCATTGAGCGGGGGGAAGTTGGAGATACGCAGTATTTT	CASIERGEVGDTQYF
TRBV25-1	.	TRBJ2-1	.	TGTGCCAGCAGTGGCCGCTTGGAGCAGTTCTTC	CASSGRLEQFF
TRBV7-2	.	TRBJ2-5	.	TGTGCCAGCAGCGCCCGAGGGGGGGCCGAGGAGACCCAGTACTTC	CASSARGGAEETQYF
TRBV9	many	TRBJ2-2	.	TGTGCCAGCAGCCCGTGGAACGTGAACACCGGGGAGCTGTTTTTT	CASSPWNVNTGELFF
TRBV24-1	.	TRBJ2-1	TRBD2	TGTGCCACCAGTGATCATCGGACTAGCGTGGATGAGCAGTTCTTC	CATSDHRTSVDEQFF
TRBV2	.	TRBJ2-7	.	TGTGCCAGCGAGACAGGAGGCTCCTACGAGCAGTACTTC	CASETGGSYEQYF
TRBV7-6	.	TRBJ2-7	.	TGTGCCAGCAGCCAGGGACAAGGGCGAACCTACGAGCAGTACTTC	CASSQGQGRTYEQYF
TRBV5-1	.	TRBJ2-7	TRBD1	TGCGCCAGCAGCCTCGGGACAGGGAATAACGAGCAGTACTTC	CASSLGTGNNEQYF
TRBV14	.	TRBJ1-6	TRBD1	TGTGCCAGCAGCCCGACAGGGCACTCACCCCTCCACTTT	CASSPTGHSPLHF
TRBV7-9	.	TRBJ1-2	.	TGTGCCAGCAGCCCCTTAAAAACTACTAACTATGGCTACACCTTC	CASSPLKTTNYGYTF
TRBV10-3	once	TRBJ2-2	.	TGTGCCATCGGAGGGTTACACGACACCGGGGAGCTGTTTTTT	CAIGGLHDTGELFF
TRBV7-2	many	TRBJ2-3	TRBD2	TGTGCCAGCAGTTATAGCGGGAGTTCCAGGGATACGCAGTATTTT	CASSYSGSSRDTQYF
TRBV20-1	.	TRBJ2-7	.	TGCAGTGCTAGCGGGGCCTACAATGAGCAGTACTTC	CSASGAYNEQYF
TRBV15	.	TRBJ1-4	TRBD1	TGTGCCACCAGCAGAGAGGGACAGGGAGACGAAAAACTGTTTTTT	CATSREGQGDEKLFF
TRBV5-1	.	TRBJ2-3	TRBD2	TGCGCCAGCAGCCACAGACTAGCGGGGGAGACCACAGATACGCAGTATTTT	CASSHRLAGETTDTQYF
TRBV12-3/TRBV12-4	.	TRBJ2-1	TRBD2	TGTGCCAGCAGTTATAGCGGGGGGTACTACAATGAGCAGTTCTTC	CASSYSGGYYNEQFF
TRBV28	.	TRBJ2-7	.	TGTGCCAGCAGTTTACAACCGGGAGACTACGAGCAGTACTTC	CASSLQPGDYEQYF
TRBV19	.	TRBJ2-7	TRBD2	TGTGCCAGTACCTCCCGGGCACTAGCGGGAGACGAGCAGTACTTC	CASTSRALAGDEQYF
TRBV7-8	.	TRBJ2-7	.	TGTGCCAGCGTGAGATCCGGGGGCTACGAGCAGTACTTC	CASVRSGGYEQYF
TRBV5-1	.	TRBJ2-7	TRBD1	TGCGCCAGCAGCTTGGTGACAGGGGCCCCCGACGAGCAGTACTTC	CASSLVTGAPDEQYF
TRBV9	.	TRBJ1-2	.	TGTGCCAGCAGCCAAGGGATCGCCCCTAACTATGGCTACACCTTC	CASSQGIAPNYGYTF
TRBV7-3	.	TRBJ2-5	TRBD2	TGTGCCAGCAGCGGCGCGGGGGGGGATACCCAGTACTTC	CASSGAGGDTQYF
TRBV19	few	TRBJ1-3	.	TGTGCCAGTAGTATTAGGCAGCCTGGAAACACCATATATTTT	CASSIRQPGNTIYF
TRBV15	.	TRBJ2-3	TRBD1	TGTGCCACCAGCAGAGAGCCGGGACAGGGAGCAGATACGCAGTATTTT	CATSREPGQGADTQYF
TRBV7-6	.	TRBJ2-1	.	TGTGCCAGCACCACTACACCCACCGCCTACAATGAGCAGTTCTTC	CASTTTPTAYNEQFF
TRBV6-5	.	TRBJ2-2	TRBD1	TGTGCCAGCACCAGAAGGGGACAGGGGGCCGGCGGGGAGCTGTTTTTT	CASTRRGQGAGGELFF